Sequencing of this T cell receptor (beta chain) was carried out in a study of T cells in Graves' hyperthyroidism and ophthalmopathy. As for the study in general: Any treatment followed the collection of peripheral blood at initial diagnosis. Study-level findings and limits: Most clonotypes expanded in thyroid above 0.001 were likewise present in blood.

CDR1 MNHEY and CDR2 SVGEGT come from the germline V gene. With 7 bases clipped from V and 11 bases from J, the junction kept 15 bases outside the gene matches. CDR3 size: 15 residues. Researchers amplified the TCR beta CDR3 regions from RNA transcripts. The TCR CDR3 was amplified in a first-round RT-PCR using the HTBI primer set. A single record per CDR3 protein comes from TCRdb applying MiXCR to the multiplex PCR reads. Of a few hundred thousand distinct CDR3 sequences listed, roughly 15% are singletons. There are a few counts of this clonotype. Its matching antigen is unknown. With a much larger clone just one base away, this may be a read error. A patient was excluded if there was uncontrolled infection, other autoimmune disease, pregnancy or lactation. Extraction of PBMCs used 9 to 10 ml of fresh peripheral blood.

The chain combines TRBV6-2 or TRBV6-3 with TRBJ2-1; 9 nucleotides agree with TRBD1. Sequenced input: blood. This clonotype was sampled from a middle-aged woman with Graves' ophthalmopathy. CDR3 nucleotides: TGTGCCAGCACCCGGGACAGGGAGGGGGTAAATAAGCAGTTCTTC. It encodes CASTRDREGVNKQFF.